The 15 T cell receptor beta chains below were found in one sample sequenced in a study of CD8+ T cells in alopecia areata. Treatment indicated: oral pan-JAK inhibitor, 5-10 mg twice daily. TCR sequencing used cDNA made by reverse transcription of extracted RNA. The assay was immunoSEQ multiplex PCR, and TCRdb's table has in-frame clones only and misses some. Altogether under 350,000 clones are present, 55% to 75% being singletons, with the ten largest covering around 1.7%. The sequencing used CD4+ T cells sorted from blood, collected at week 24, from a patient treated with tofacitinib. The origin of the receptors is a human donor with alopecia areata.

In its sample, this clone was seen a few times. The genes are TRBV29-1 and TRBJ1-1; no definite D call. Germline CDR1 and CDR2: SQVTM and ANQGSEA. V lost 7 bases to trimming and J lost 8 bases, with 14 bases between them. The CDR3 is 11 residues long. CDR3 sequence reads: CSAATAFEAFF. DNA of the CDR3: TGCAGCGCTGCAACAGCTTTCGAAGCTTTCTTT.

This chain joins TRBV2 and TRBJ2-7, with D maybe TRBD1 (6 bases). V was shortened by 6 bases and J by 0 bases, with 15 bases between the two germline ends. The CDR3 totals 15 residues. From germline, CDR1 is SNHLY and CDR2 FYNNEI. CDR3 DNA sequence: TGTGCCAGCAGCGCGGACAGTAGACTCTCCTACGAGCAGTACTTC. Residues: CASSADSRLSYEQYF. The variable domain in full, completed from reference TRBV2 and TRBJ2-7, reads EPEVTQTPSHQVTQMGQEVILRCVPISNHLYFYWYRQILGQKVEFLVSFYNNEISEKSEIFDDQFSVERPDGSNFTLKIRSTKLEDSAMYFCASSADSRLSYEQYFGPGTRLTVT.

The chain links TRBV5-4 to TRBJ1-1; tentative D call: TRBD1 (6 bases). Germline values: CDR1 SGHNT, CDR2 YYREEE (reference sequence). This CDR3 spans 13 amino acids. V was clipped by 1 base and J by 4 bases, with 8 bases between them. CDR3 in DNA: TGTGCCAGCAGCTTGAGGGGGGGCACTGAAGCTTTCTTT. This translates into CASSLRGGTEAFF.

This chain connects TRBV5-6 to TRBJ1-6, with 8 bases that match TRBD1. This CDR3 has 14 amino acids. From germline, CDR1 is SGHDT and CDR2 YYEEEE. J gave up 9 bases and V 4 bases, and 6 bases lay outside the gene matches. As DNA, the CDR3 is TGTGCCAGCAGCACAGGACAGGGTGGTTCACCCCTCCACTTT. Its protein product is CASSTGQGGSPLHF.

This clone was found once. DNA for the CDR3: TGTGCCAGCAGGGATATTACCGACTGGGGCATACCGGAAGATACGCAGTATTTT. Translated: CASRDITDWGIPEDTQYF. The V gene is TRBV13, the J gene TRBJ2-3, with a possible D match to TRBD1 (5 bases). V lost 6 bases and J lost 5, with 27 bases in between. The CDR3 covers 18 residues. Looked up from germline, CDR1 is PRHDT and CDR2 is FYEKMQ (reference sequence).

The gene calls are TRBV6-1 and TRBJ1-2; TRBD1 matches 8 bases. Germline V gene data show CDR1 as MNHNS and CDR2 as SASEGT. V trimming: 8 bases; J trimming: 3 bases; junction bases outside the gene matches: 8. This CDR3 contains 14 residues. In DNA, the CDR3 is TGTGCCAGCGTCACGACAGGGGCCTACTATGGCTACACCTTC. Its translation: CASVTTGAYYGYTF.

The gene calls are TRBV6-5 and TRBJ2-7, with D perhaps matching TRBD2 (6 bases). CDR3 size: 13 residues. Germline V CDR1 and CDR2: MNHEY, SVGAGI. The ends were cut back, 0 bases at V and 7 bases at J, with 10 bases in the middle. Written as DNA, the CDR3 is TGTGCCAGCAGTTACTCGCGGGGTCTGGAGCAGTACTTC. Protein product: CASSYSRGLEQYF.

This chain links TRBV5-1 with TRBJ2-5; 7 bases line up with TRBD1. The V gene end was trimmed by 3 bases and the J gene end by 5 bases; junction bases not matched to a gene: 10. The germline V gene has CDR1 SGHRS and CDR2 YFSETQ. This CDR3 has 15 amino acids. The CDR3 DNA is TGCGCCAGCAGCTCCGTCCGAGGGGGCCGGGAGACCCAGTACTTC. It encodes CASSSVRGGRETQYF.

This clone was recorded a few times. The chain couples TRBV4-1 to TRBJ2-2, with unresolved D. This CDR3 spans 12 amino acids. The germline V and J ends were trimmed by 5 bases and 6 bases, with 7 bases remaining between them. CDR1 MGHRA and CDR2 YSYEKL come from the germline V gene. CDR3 bases: TGCGCCAGCAGCTATGCAGCCGGGGAGCTGTTTTTT. This encodes CASSYAAGELFF.

Notes on this clone: One junction end does not reproduce the germline sequence, and a read error may be involved. V usage is TRBV9 and J usage is TRBJ1-1; tentative D call: TRBD1 (6 bases). This CDR3 comprises 14 residues. Germline values: CDR1 SGDLS, CDR2 YYNGEE. The CDR3 region has the DNA TGTGCCAGCAGCCCCGACGGTAGGACAGTCACGGCGCCCTTT. This codes for CASSPDGRTVTAPF.

The chain joins TRBV10-3 to TRBJ2-7, with 9 bases identical to TRBD1. The V gene's germline CDR1 is ENHRY and CDR2 SYGVKD. J lost 6 bases, V lost 4 bases, and 7 bases had no gene match. CDR3 length: 14 residues. CDR3 in DNA: TGTGCCATCAGTGGGGGGACAGGGTTTAGCGAGCAGTACTTC. Translating gives CAISGGTGFSEQYF.

The genes are TRBV7-2 and TRBJ2-5; D unclear. The CDR3 sequence is 15 residues long. CDR1 and CDR2 (germline): SGHTA, FQGNSA. Trimming pared 4 bases from V and 4 bases from J, leaving 16 bases between. CDR3 region: CASSSPRGLGETQYF. CDR3 sequence (DNA): TGTGCCAGCAGCTCTCCTCGTGGGCTCGGAGAGACCCAGTACTTC.

J is TRBJ2-3 and V is TRBV2, with 10 bases that match TRBD2. The CDR3 sequence is 14 residues long. With 6 bases clipped from V and 6 bases from J, the junction kept 6 bases outside the gene matches. The germline gives CDR1 SNHLY, CDR2 FYNNEI. In DNA form, the CDR3 reads TGTGCCAGCAGCGCGGGGACTAGCGTGGATACGCAGTATTTT. Protein: CASSAGTSVDTQYF.

The chain couples TRBV7-2 to TRBJ1-1; 11 bases line up with TRBD1. This CDR3 comprises 15 residues. Germline-derived CDR1 and CDR2 are SGHTA and FQGNSA. Trimming cost V 4 bases and J 3 bases; bases outside gene matches: 4. The CDR3 sequence: CASSSDRGPHTEAFF. The CDR3 DNA reads TGTGCCAGCAGCTCGGACAGGGGGCCGCACACTGAAGCTTTCTTT.

The J gene is TRBJ2-3, the V gene TRBV29-1, with D maybe TRBD2 (6 bases). Germline assignment: CDR1 SQVTM and CDR2 ANQGSEA. The V end was cut by 4 bases, the J end by 3 bases, with 17 bases between. CDR3 length: 15 residues. The CDR3: CSVVSGRRETDTQYF. In DNA form, the CDR3 reads TGCAGCGTTGTAAGTGGGCGGAGGGAAACAGATACGCAGTATTTT.